The 8 T cell receptor beta chains reported below all come from one sample, sequenced in a study of cytomegalovirus exposure and HLA in healthy donors. Researchers ran the PCR with 60 Vbeta and 13 Jbeta primers. Data came from immunoSEQ multiplex PCR; TCRdb stores just in-frame clones and leaves some out. This table holds more than 55,000 clones, roughly 80% found once. The sequenced sample consisted of PBMCs. The receptors shown here come from a man aged 25 to 40 in good health and CMV-seronegative.

This chain uses TRBV11-3 with TRBJ2-1, with TRBD1 matching over 7 bases. Germline trimming cut 4 bases from V and 7 bases from J; bases unmatched to any gene: 10. Germline V CDR1 and CDR2: SGHNT, YENEEA. The CDR3 covers 15 residues. The CDR3 coding sequence is TGTGCCAGCAGCTCAAACAGGGGCTCGGAGAATGAGCAGTTCTTC. Translating it yields CASSSNRGSENEQFF.

DNA for the CDR3: TGTGCTAGTGGTTTCTGGGGACAGCTCCAAGAGACCCAGTACTTC. Translation gives CASGFWGQLQETQYF. The rearrangement joins TRBV12-5 to TRBJ2-5; 7 nucleotides line up with TRBD1. The CDR3 extends over 15 amino acids. Per the germline V gene, CDR1 is LGHNT and CDR2 is FRNRAP. V trimming: 3 bases; J trimming: 1 base; junction bases outside the gene matches: 5.

This clone came up a few times. This sequence joins TRBV6-6 and TRBJ1-5; tentative D call: TRBD1 (6 bases). The germline V gene has CDR1 MNHNY and CDR2 SVGAGI (reference sequence). This CDR3 has 16 amino acids. V shed 6 bases and J shed 7 bases, with 22 bases lying between them. The CDR3 sequence is CASSPGSQGRGQPQHF. Here the CDR3 DNA reads TGTGCCAGCAGCCCCGGGTCACAGGGCAGAGGGCAGCCCCAGCATTTT.

This chain joins TRBV14 and TRBJ2-2, with 8 bases matching TRBD1. The CDR3 has 14 residues. V trimming: 8 bases; J trimming: 4 bases; junction bases outside the gene matches: 6. Looked up from germline, CDR1 is SGHDN and CDR2 is FVKESK. This CDR3 reads CASGQGAFTGELFF. The CDR3 DNA follows: TGTGCCAGCGGGCAGGGGGCCTTCACCGGGGAGCTGTTTTTT.

This chain links TRBV2 with TRBJ1-2, with 9 bases aligning to TRBD1. The CDR3 totals 15 residues. The germline V gene encodes CDR1 SNHLY and CDR2 FYNNEI. V shed 2 bases, J shed 4 bases, and the junction held 5 bases outside the gene matches. The CDR3: CASSEWGTGSYGYTF. DNA for the CDR3: TGTGCCAGCAGTGAATGGGGGACAGGGAGCTATGGCTACACCTTC.

This rearrangement joins TRBV4-3 to TRBJ2-1; 9 bases are a match to TRBD2. J gave up 10 bases and V 0 bases, and 10 bases lay outside the gene matches. Germline V gene data show CDR1 as LGHNA and CDR2 as YSLEER. There are 16 residues in the CDR3. The CDR3, as DNA: TGCGCCAGCAGCCAAGATTGGGGCGGGGGGGCGGGGGAGCAGTTCTTC. Translated, it gives CASSQDWGGGAGEQFF.

This clone was seen only once. The chain is built from TRBV21-1 and TRBJ2-7; the table's D call, TRBD1, has no DNA check behind it. TRBV21-1 is shown as a pseudogene. This CDR3 is built from 14 residues. This CDR3 is CARGDGQLVYEQYF. CDR3 DNA: TGTGCCAGGGGAGACGGACAGCTGGTCTACGAGCAGTACTTC.

The rearrangement uses TRBV5-1 and TRBJ2-2; weak D call: TRBD2 (5 bases). The CDR3 runs to 14 residues. The V end lost 0 bases, the J end lost 3 bases, and 6 bases lay between the germline ends. In germline, CDR1 is SGHRS, CDR2 YFSETQ. The CDR3 DNA sequence: TGCGCCAGCAGCTTGGGGGAGTACACCGGGGAGCTGTTTTTT. Amino acids: CASSLGEYTGELFF.